This section outlines one T cell receptor beta chain sequence together with its context. The antigen this receptor binds is unknown. No per-base quality is available; no much larger clone lies one base away. Amplification of TCR beta CDR3 regions was carried out from RNA transcripts. A first-round RT-PCR of the TCR CDR3 used the HTBI primer set with the Qiagen OneStep RT-PCR kit. Libraries were constructed in a second round of multiplex PCR, after which size selection and purification were carried out. Libraries were sequenced paired-end with 100 bp reads on an Illumina HiSeq2000. In the paper's pipeline: SOAPnuke was used to process the raw data, removing reads that contained adapters or uncalled bases, had a mean Phred below 15, or lacked an exact match to the constant primer or identifier. High-quality paired reads were merged with COPE v1.2.5, and unique nucleotide sequences were defined as clonotypes. MiTCR v1.1 was used to align clonotypes to the IMGT TRBV, TRBD and TRBJ reference segments. The analysis was restricted to V-J combinations with a frequency above 0.0001, which together covered just over 98% of the repertoires. A TCS score was defined as the ratio of F50 (clonal expansion) to E x V (chaos), with BLOSUM62-based TCRdist applied between CDR3 peptides within each V-J. Welch's t-statistics and random forest reduced approximately 520 V-J features to 13, which were used in a naive Bayes classifier (R e1071). TCRdb took the public reads, trimmed them with fastp at Q25, ran MiXCR for clone calling and kept in-frame beta chains. When rows share a CDR3 protein, they turn into one entry using the most common DNA and genes. Here the V and J calls rest on TCRdb's processing, not on the authors' analysis. The sample table holds approximately 300,000 distinct CDR3 sequences, of which approximately 16% were seen once. Clones ranked in the top ten supply around a third of the sample.

Per the germline V gene (reference sequence), SEHNR is the CDR1 and FQNEAQ is the CDR2. Trimming takes 4 bases off V and 5 bases off J; junction bases not matched to a gene: 4. The CDR3 holds 15 amino acids from the cysteine to the phenylalanine. The CDR3 DNA has 45 bases and is translated from base 1. This sample was included in a study of T cells in Graves' hyperthyroidism and ophthalmopathy (dated by TCRdb to between 2018 and 2020). Turning to the overall study: Peripheral blood was sampled at the time of initial diagnosis, prior to any treatment. The paper describes TCR Vbeta CDR3 sequencing of about 140 peripheral blood samples, made up of 43 ophthalmopathy patients, around 78 hyperthyroidism patients and 17 progressor patients. A discovery cohort of about a hundred patients, approximately 45 with Graves' ophthalmopathy and 55 to 60 with stable Graves' hyperthyroidism, was used to find distinguishing TCR V-J signatures. The roughly 91 discovery patients were randomly divided into training and test sets at a 7:3 ratio. In over five Graves' hyperthyroidism patients, the study also compared T-cell repertoires from thyroid tissue with T-cell repertoires from blood. Prospective prediction of ophthalmopathy was tested in an independent validation cohort of fewer than 20 hyperthyroidism patients and some 17 patients who later progressed to ophthalmopathy. After sampling, hyperthyroidism patients received methimazole starting at 30 mg daily, and ophthalmopathy patients received high-dose intravenous methylprednisolone. What the authors observed across the whole study: During validation, the model predicted progression to ophthalmopathy a median of roughly six months ahead of onset, with 70.59% sensitivity and almost 75% specificity. Most expanded thyroid clonotypes (frequency above 0.001) were also detected in blood, a finding suggesting that blood repertoires may reflect thyroid immune responses. A model built on a 13 V-J signature distinguished ophthalmopathy from stable hyperthyroidism, reaching about 89% sensitivity and around 81% specificity in cross-validation and 80%/75% in testing. No statistical method was used to set the sample size in advance, and investigators knew the group allocation.

A patient counted as having stable Graves' hyperthyroidism if no progression to ophthalmopathy occurred over 18 months of follow-up. Hyperthyroidism patients were newly diagnosed, had a disease duration of under 2 months, and were aged 18 to 65 years. Any patient with an uncontrolled infection, another autoimmune disease, pregnancy or lactation was excluded. Diagnoses were based on clinical symptoms, serum thyroxine and TRAb, thyroid ultrasound and orbital computed tomography. Ficoll-Paque density gradient centrifugation was used to isolate PBMCs from about 10 ml of fresh peripheral blood. Total RNA was extracted with Trizol reagent, and quality was checked on an Agilent 2100 Bioanalyzer.

This sequence originates from a young man with Graves' hyperthyroidism. The sequencing sample was made of blood. The V gene is TRBV7-9 and the J gene is TRBJ1-5; TRBD1 fits 11 bases in the junction. The CDR3 protein sequence reads: CASSSEGQGDQPQHF. The DNA sequence is as follows: TGTGCCAGCAGCTCGGAGGGACAGGGGGATCAGCCCCAGCATTTT.